Listed here are 2 T cell receptor beta chains from one sample, sequenced in a study of blood T cell repertoires in COVID-19. Using immunoSEQ multiplex PCR, the repertoire was profiled, and TCRdb retains in-frame clones only, with some absent. Among 95,000 to 150,000 clones, roughly 84% were seen once, and the ten largest hold about 4%. Sample: PBMCs or T cells enriched from blood (not recorded which). All receptors derive from a woman in her twenties or thirties who had recovered from COVID-19.

The rearrangement links TRBV28 to TRBJ1-3; no clear D gene. The V end lost 2 bases, the J end lost 0 bases, and 14 bases lay between the germline ends. Per the germline V gene, CDR1 is MDHEN and CDR2 is SYDVKM. The CDR3 has 17 residues. The CDR3 loop is CASSLIRVVNSGNTIYF. The CDR3 DNA reads TGTGCCAGCAGTTTAATACGGGTGGTGAACTCTGGAAACACCATATATTTT.

This chain uses TRBV5-1 with TRBJ1-1; 9 bases are shared with TRBD1. V shed 4 bases and J 1 base; nucleotides not matched to a gene: 8. The CDR3 loop spans 16 amino acids. Germline CDR1 SGHRS, CDR2 YFSETQ. CDR3: CASSQRQGGSNTEAFF. The CDR3 region has the DNA TGCGCCAGCAGCCAACGACAGGGGGGCTCGAACACTGAAGCTTTCTTT.